This T cell receptor beta chain was identified during a study of shared clonotypes between healthy human individuals (dated by TCRdb to 2018 to 2020). The study in broad terms: The cohort comprised a couple of women and a few men aged 18 to 49 years. Per donor, leukapheresis produced somewhere between about 0.8 and 9 billion PBMCs. The study deeply sequenced blood TCR repertoires of five healthy adults to estimate repertoire size and the extent of clonotype sharing between individuals. To increase sequencing depth and limit assay-specific biases, different laboratories used diverse techniques to prepare libraries and sequence TCR repertoires. For each donor, CD4 naive and CD4 memory were each run on three plates, CD8 naive on two plates, and CD8 memory on one plate. Broad study findings and their caveats: Pairwise subsampling led to the expectation that sequencing depth would affect the degree of clonotype sharing among donors. Rarefaction of sorted-subset datasets indicated incomplete sequencing despite the large sequencing depth. Sampling was restricted to blood, and TCR repertoires in tissues likely differ from the TCR repertoires found in blood. Because the study included a small number of donors, the genetic and exposure-history diversity represented was limited. Compared with non-shared clonotypes, clonotypes shared by all four sorted-subset donors had higher generation probabilities. Naive subsets generally had larger estimated clonotype richness than memory subsets. When several donors were compared, the shared fraction of clonotypes was around 5% for naive CD4, about 4% for naive CD8, 2% to 2.5% for memory CD4, and around 0.37% for memory CD8.

Using the deep immunoSEQ assay, multiplex PCR amplified TCR CDR3 regions from genomic DNA. Extracted genomic DNA from each cell subset was spread evenly across all wells of several immunoSEQ 96-well plates, with each plate serving as a replicate. For sorted subsets, about 220 ng of genomic DNA, equivalent to some 30,000 T cell genomes, went into each replicate PCR. Purified libraries were measured with a Qubit 3.0 fluorometer, size-checked on a Bioanalyzer 2100, and measured again with the KAPA Library Quantification kit. Every immunoSEQ 96-well plate was sequenced on a dedicated single-read 150-cycle Illumina NextSeq 550 flow cell. From the authors' description of their analysis: Because the immunoSEQ output held only junctional sequences and lacked quality scores, the filtering could not match the filtering applied to full-length reads. To assign V/J genes and CDR3, sequences were annotated using PyIR, a Python wrapper for IgBLAST v1.9, with IMGT germline references. Reads were removed for weak V/J assignments (E-value above 1e-6), missing CDR3, stop codons, out-of-frame junctions, or ambiguous translated residues. V3J clonotypes were defined by identical inferred V gene, J gene, and CDR3 amino acid sequence. Percentage overlap between repertoires was computed as shared unique clonotypes divided by the size of the smaller repertoire. Three approaches were used to assess repertoire richness: RTK rarefaction, the Chao1 estimator, and Recon v2.1 estimates of unobserved clonotypes. OLGA was used to compute generation probabilities for all TCRbeta clonotypes that the gDNA method yielded from a handful of donors. TCRdb mirrors the immuneACCESS table, restricted to in-frame sequences. Some clones are absent from its copies; in checked studies, under half trace to an unresolved V gene, and the reason for the others is unknown. Clone size and V and J calls were adopted from that table, with D and trimming inferred from the DNA. In this sample the table shows approximately 2,200,000 clones, about 93% of which occur a single time. The ten most abundant clones make up 1.5% to 2% of the sample.

As regards this clone: What antigen it recognizes has not been identified. It has no much larger one-base neighbor in the sample; base qualities were not kept.

Germline trimming: 3 bases from V, 3 bases from J; junction bases outside gene matches: 8. Its CDR3 holds 15 amino acids, cysteine through phenylalanine. Of the read, only the CDR3 DNA is kept; its 45 bases are in frame from base 1. Per the germline V gene (reference sequence), LNHNV is the CDR1 and YYDKDF is the CDR2. CD8 naive samples consisted of CD45RO-negative cells that were positively selected for CCR7, yielding a CD45RA+CCR7+ population without TemRA cells. Donors were healthy HIV-negative adults with no recently reported acute infections or vaccinations. Only Caucasian adults living in Nashville, Tennessee, USA were represented among the donors. After blood collection by leukapheresis, PBMCs were isolated using Ficoll-Histopaque density gradient centrifugation and then cryopreserved in the vapor phase of liquid nitrogen. Analytical flow cytometry was used to check the purity and quantity of each magnetically sorted T cell population. Genomic DNA was isolated from every sorted fraction and measured by UV absorbance on a Nanodrop 2000c.

The clonotype originates from a man aged 18 to 30 in good health. Some clones in this sample may be carry-over from other donors' samples. The specimen sequenced was naive CD8+ T cells from PBMCs. According to the study, the label for this sample's cell subset or site signals: CD45RA+CCR7+. Here the chain combines TRBV15 and TRBJ2-7; TRBD1 matches 7 bases in the middle. The DNA sequence is given as TGTGCCACCAGCAGTGACAGGGCTCTTTTCTACGAGCAGTACTTC. Its product reads: CATSSDRALFYEQYF. Supplemented by the reference TRBV15 and TRBJ2-7 proteins around the CDR3, the complete variable domain is DAMVIQNPRYQVTQFGKPVTLSCSQTLNHNVMYWYQQKSSQAPKLLFHYYDKDFNNEADTPDNFQSRRPNTSFCFLDIRSPGLGDTAMYLCATSSDRALFYEQYFGPGTRLTVT.